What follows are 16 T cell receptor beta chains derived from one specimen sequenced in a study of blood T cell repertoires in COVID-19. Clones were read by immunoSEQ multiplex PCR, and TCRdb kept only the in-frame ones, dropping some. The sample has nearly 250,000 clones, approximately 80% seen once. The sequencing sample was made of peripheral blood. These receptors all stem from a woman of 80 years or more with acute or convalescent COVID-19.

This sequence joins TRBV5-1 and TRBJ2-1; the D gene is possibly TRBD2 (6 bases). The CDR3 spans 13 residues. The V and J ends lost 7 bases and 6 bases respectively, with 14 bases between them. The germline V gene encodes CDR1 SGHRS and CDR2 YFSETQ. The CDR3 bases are TGCGCCAGCGCCCCCCCTAGCGCCAATGAGCAGTTCTTC. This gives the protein CASAPPSANEQFF.

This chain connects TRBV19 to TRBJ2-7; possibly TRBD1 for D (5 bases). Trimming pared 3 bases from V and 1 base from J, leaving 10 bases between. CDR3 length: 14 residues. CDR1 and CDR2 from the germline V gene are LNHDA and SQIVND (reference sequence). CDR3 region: CASSIQGASYEQYF. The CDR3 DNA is TGTGCCAGTAGTATCCAGGGTGCGTCCTACGAGCAGTACTTC. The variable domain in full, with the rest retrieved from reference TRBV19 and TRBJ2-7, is DGGITQSPKYLFRKEGQNVTLSCEQNLNHDAMYWYRQDPGQGLRLIYYSQIVNDFQKGDIAEGYSVSREKKESFPLTVTSAQKNPTAFYLCASSIQGASYEQYFGPGTRLTVT.

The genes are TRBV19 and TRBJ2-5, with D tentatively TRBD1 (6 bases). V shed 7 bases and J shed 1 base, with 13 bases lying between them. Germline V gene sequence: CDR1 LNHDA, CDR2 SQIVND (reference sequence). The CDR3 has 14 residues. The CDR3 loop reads CASTSRGGQETQYF. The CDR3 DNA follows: TGTGCCAGTACGTCTAGAGGGGGCCAAGAGACCCAGTACTTC.

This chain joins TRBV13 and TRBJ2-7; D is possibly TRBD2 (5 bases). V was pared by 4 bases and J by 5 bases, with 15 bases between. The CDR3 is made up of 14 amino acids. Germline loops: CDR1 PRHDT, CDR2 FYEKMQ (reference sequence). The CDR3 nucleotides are TGTGCCAGCAGCTACCCGGAGGCCGGGGACGAGCAGTACTTC. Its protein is CASSYPEAGDEQYF.

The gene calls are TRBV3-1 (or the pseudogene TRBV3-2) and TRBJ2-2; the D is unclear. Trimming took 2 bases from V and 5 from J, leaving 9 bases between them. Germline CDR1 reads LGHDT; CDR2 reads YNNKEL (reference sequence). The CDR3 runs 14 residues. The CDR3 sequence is CASSQTRGTGELFF. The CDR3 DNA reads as TGTGCCAGCAGCCAAACAAGAGGAACCGGGGAGCTGTTTTTT.

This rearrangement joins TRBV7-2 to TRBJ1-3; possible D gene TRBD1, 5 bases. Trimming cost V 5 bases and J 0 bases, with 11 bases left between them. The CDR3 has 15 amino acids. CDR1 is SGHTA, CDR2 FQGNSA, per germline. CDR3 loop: CASSTDSSSGNTIYF. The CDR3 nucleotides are TGTGCCAGCAGCACCGACAGTAGCTCTGGAAACACCATATATTTT.

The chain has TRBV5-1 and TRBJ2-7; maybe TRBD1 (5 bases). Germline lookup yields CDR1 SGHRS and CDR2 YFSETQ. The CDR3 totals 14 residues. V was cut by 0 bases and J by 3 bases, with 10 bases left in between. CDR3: CASSLAQGGYEQYF. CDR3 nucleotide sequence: TGCGCCAGCAGCTTGGCGCAGGGTGGCTACGAGCAGTACTTC.

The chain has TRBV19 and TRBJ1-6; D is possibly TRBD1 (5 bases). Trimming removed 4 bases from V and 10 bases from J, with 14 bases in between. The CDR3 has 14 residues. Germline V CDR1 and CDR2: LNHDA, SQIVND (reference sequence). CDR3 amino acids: CASSTTGIRSPLHF. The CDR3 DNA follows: TGTGCCAGTAGTACTACAGGTATCCGATCACCCCTCCACTTT.

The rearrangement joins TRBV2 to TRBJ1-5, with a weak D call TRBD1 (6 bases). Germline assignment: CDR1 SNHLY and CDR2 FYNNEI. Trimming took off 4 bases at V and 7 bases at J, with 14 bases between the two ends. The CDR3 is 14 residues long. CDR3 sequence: CASSAQGARQPQHF. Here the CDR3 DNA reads TGTGCCAGCAGTGCACAGGGCGCCAGGCAGCCCCAGCATTTT.

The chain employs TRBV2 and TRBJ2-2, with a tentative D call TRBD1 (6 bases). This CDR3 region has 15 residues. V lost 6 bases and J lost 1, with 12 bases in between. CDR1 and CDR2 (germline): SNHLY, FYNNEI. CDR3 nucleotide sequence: TGTGCCAGCAGGGGCGGACAGAGGAACACCGGGGAGCTGTTTTTT. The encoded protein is CASRGGQRNTGELFF.

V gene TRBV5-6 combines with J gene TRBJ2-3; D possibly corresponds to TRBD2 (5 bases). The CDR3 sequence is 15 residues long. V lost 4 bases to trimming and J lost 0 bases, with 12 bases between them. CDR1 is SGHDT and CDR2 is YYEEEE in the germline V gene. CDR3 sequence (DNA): TGTGCCAGCAGCAGGCCCAGAGGGAGCACAGATACGCAGTATTTT. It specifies CASSRPRGSTDTQYF.

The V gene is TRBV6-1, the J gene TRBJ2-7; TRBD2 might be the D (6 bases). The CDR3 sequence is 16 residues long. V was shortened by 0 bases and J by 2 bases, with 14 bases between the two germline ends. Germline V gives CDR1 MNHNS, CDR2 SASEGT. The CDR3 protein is CASSEADSGSTYEQYF. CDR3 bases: TGTGCCAGCAGTGAAGCAGATAGCGGCAGCACCTACGAGCAGTACTTC.

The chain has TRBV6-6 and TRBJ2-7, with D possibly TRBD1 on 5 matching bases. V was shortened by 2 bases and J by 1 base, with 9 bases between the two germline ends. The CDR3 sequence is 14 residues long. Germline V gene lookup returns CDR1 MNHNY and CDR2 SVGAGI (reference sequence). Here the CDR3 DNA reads TGTGCCAGCAGTTACGTTCAGGGTTCCTACGAGCAGTACTTC. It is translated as CASSYVQGSYEQYF.

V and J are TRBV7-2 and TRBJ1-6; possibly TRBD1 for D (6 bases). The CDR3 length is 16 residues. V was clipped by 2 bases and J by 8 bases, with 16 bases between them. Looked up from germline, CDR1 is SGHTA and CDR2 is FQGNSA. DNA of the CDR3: TGTGCCAGCAGCTTAAGCCCGACAGGCTGGGATTCACCCCTCCACTTT. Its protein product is CASSLSPTGWDSPLHF.

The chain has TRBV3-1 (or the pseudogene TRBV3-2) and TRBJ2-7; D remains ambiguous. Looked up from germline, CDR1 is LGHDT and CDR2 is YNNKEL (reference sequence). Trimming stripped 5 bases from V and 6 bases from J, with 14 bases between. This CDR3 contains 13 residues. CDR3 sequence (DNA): TGTGCCAGCAGCGCCTTTTGGGCCAGCGAGCAGTACTTC. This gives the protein CASSAFWASEQYF.

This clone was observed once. CDR3 bases: TGTGCCAGCAAGTTAGGGGGAGATACGCAGTATTTT. It encodes CASKLGGDTQYF. The V gene is TRBV2, the J gene TRBJ2-3, with TRBD1 as a possible D gene (6 bases). V lost 7 bases and J lost 5, with 10 bases in between. Germline values: CDR1 SNHLY, CDR2 FYNNEI. The CDR3 extends over 12 amino acids.